This T cell receptor (beta chain) was obtained from a study of T cell changes during pregnancy in multiple sclerosis. This table comes from immunoSEQ multiplex PCR, and its TCRdb copy is limited to in-frame clones, with some not included. The sample has some 40,000 clones; approximately 94% are singletons. Specimen: CD4+ T cells from peripheral blood mononuclear cells, collected in the second trimester of pregnancy. This receptor was identified in a female donor with multiple sclerosis, enrolled in a pregnancy study.

CDR3 sequence reads: CASSHTGQGYEQYF. In nucleotides, the CDR3 is TGTGCCAGCAGCCACACGGGACAGGGCTACGAGCAGTACTTC. This rearrangement joins TRBV6-1 to TRBJ2-7; 9 bases are a match to TRBD1. The CDR3 runs 14 residues. V shed 6 bases, J shed 3 bases, and the junction held 6 bases outside the gene matches. Per germline, CDR1 MNHNS and CDR2 SASEGT.